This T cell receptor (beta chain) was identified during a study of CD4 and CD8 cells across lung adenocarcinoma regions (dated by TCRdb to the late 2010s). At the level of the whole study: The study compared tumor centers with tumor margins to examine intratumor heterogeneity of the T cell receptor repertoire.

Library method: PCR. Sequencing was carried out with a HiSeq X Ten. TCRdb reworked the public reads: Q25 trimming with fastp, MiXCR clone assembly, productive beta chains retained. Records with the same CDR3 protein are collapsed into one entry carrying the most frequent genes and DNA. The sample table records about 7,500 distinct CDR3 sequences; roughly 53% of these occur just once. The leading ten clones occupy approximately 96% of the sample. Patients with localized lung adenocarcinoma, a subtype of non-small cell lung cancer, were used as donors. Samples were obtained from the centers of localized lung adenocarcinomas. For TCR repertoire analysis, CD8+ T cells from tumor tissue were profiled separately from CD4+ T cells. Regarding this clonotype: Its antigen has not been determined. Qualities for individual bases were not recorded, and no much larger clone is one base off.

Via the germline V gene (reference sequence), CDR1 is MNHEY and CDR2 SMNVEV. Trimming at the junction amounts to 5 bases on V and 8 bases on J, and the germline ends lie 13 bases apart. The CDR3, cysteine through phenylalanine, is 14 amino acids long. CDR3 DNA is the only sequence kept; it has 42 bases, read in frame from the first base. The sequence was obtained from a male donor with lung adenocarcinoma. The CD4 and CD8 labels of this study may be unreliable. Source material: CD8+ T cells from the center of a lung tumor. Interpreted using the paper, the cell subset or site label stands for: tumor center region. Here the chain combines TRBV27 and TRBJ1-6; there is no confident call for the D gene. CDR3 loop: CASSPRRVDSPLHF. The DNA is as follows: TGTGCCAGCAGTCCACGACGGGTAGATTCACCCCTCCACTTT.